This is a list of T cell receptor beta chains from one sample in a study of T cell changes during pregnancy in multiple sclerosis. Generated by immunoSEQ multiplex PCR, the TCRdb table keeps only in-frame clones and is missing some. Of about 38,000 clones listed, around 90% were seen once; the top ten hold around 10%. The sequencing here drew on CD8+ T cells from peripheral blood mononuclear cells, taken after pregnancy. The receptors here all came from a female donor with multiple sclerosis, enrolled in a pregnancy study. CDR3s include the opening cysteine and the closing phenylalanine or tryptophan.

len | v_gene | CDR3aa
14 | TRBV19 | CASSPGQGAYEQYF
12 | TRBV11-2 | CASRSGDTEAFF
17 | TRBV2 | CASSPTIRDKGNQPQHF
16 | TRBV7-3 | CASSLSGGRPYNEQFF
13 | TRBV11-2 | CASSRGTGNTIYF
13 | TRBV5-4 | CASSFSSGGPQYF
15 | TRBV9 | CASSAGGLGAYEQYF
12 | TRBV4-1 | CASSQGVGNQYF
14 | TRBV19 | CASRRSAYSYEQYF
13 | TRBV27 | CASSFTGDNEQFF
14 | TRBV28 | CASSPWTGGETQYF
13 | TRBV9 | CASSAPTPDTQYF
14 | TRBV7-9 | CASSWGARNTEAFF
12 | TRBV7-9 | CASAGGTDTQYF
17 | TRBV7-6 | CASSQLRAGGGRETQYF
13 | TRBV7-2 | CASRAGGRGIKYF
14 | TRBV30 | CAWAGTGHTDTQYF
15 | TRBV15 | CATSPGLDVGSPLHF
14 | TRBV7-9 | CASSAPDASIGYTF
16 | TRBV9 | CASSVTGTGMNTEAFF
15 | TRBV10-2 | CASSEGDRGNQPQHF
17 | TRBV7-9 | CASSPRRTSGTRDTQYF
18 | TRBV7-9 | CASSNQAGWAISSYEQYF
15 | TRBV7-3 | CASSSGLAGYNEQFF
12 | TRBV6-6 | CASSYARYGYTF
15 | TRBV7-9 | CASSLVGGTNYGYTF
13 | TRBV29-1 | CSVLAGGRETQYF
16 | TRBV19 | CASSNKLQGRGYGYTF
14 | TRBV9 | CASALASSSYEQYF
13 | TRBV15 | CATSPGIAYEQYF
15 | TRBV25-1 | CASSPQGKGNTEAFF
16 | TRBV9 | CASSANPAGASNEQFF
15 | TRBV4-2 | CASSREAGGGSEQYF
12 | TRBV7-9 | CASSRGRTEAFF
15 | TRBV9 | CASSNTGSSGNTIYF
15 | TRBV9 | CASSGTVATYNEQFF
17 | TRBV27 | CASGSGLAGHPSYEQYF
14 | TRBV13 | CASSTRHRNTEAFF
15 | TRBV5-1 | CASSLGTGWNQPQHF
15 | TRBV7-8 | CASSLLDRGIQPQHF
13 | TRBV27 | CATNIQGSSEQYF
15 | TRBV7-3 | CASSLTGNTQETQYF
13 | TRBV13 | CASSDLQDREAFF
11 | TRBV7-6 | CASSLYGTQYF